This T cell receptor (beta chain) was sequenced for a study of blood T cells in healthy people across ages. General observations from the study: Versus aged donors, long-lived donors had higher diversity and more naive CD4+ cells. Age brought a roughly linear fall in TCR beta diversity measured per million T cells.

Next came a second PCR, run for about 6 to 12 cycles, which used a sample-barcoded 5' primer along with a J-beta primer mix. In TCRdb, the 5' RACE reads were re-called with MiXCR into one record per CDR3 protein. Of about 1,400,000 distinct CDR3 sequences listed, about 40% are singletons. Investigators took about 10 milliliters of peripheral blood from every donor. The CDR3 has 13 residues. Deletions cut 0 bases from V and 5 bases from J, with 8 bases between. The germline V gene has CDR1 DFQATT and CDR2 SNEGSKA (reference sequence). This clonotype has just a few counts. The antigen is not known. This sequence joins TRBV20-1 and TRBJ1-5; D is perhaps TRBD1 (6 bases). This receptor was identified in a woman under 30 in good health. Material: blood. The CDR3, as DNA: TGCAGTGCTAGAGACAGGGGCTATCAGCCCCAGCATTTT. The encoded protein is CSARDRGYQPQHF.